This T cell receptor beta chain originates from a study of T cells in Graves' hyperthyroidism and ophthalmopathy. Ten or more counts support this clonotype. Orbital computed tomography, thyroid ultrasound, serum thyroxine and TRAb, and clinical symptoms together informed the diagnoses. TCR beta CDR3 region amplification was performed from RNA transcripts. TCR CDR3 underwent first-round RT-PCR with the HTBI primer set. TCRdb processed the multiplex PCR reads anew with MiXCR; each CDR3 protein has one entry. The table records almost 500,000 distinct CDR3 sequences, about 20% of them present only once. CDR3 length equals 13 residues. Looked up from germline, CDR1 is DFQATT and CDR2 is SNEGSKA (reference sequence). V lost 0 bases, J lost 1 base, and 6 bases lay in between.

The sequencing input was blood. This receptor was identified in a woman in her sixties or seventies with Graves' ophthalmopathy. V and J are TRBV20-1 and TRBJ2-5; the D is unclear. The CDR3 here is CSARDVGQETQYF. The CDR3 region has the DNA TGCAGTGCTAGAGATGTGGGCCAAGAGACCCAGTACTTC.